The sample holds many counts of the clone carrying this TCR beta chain. The antigen is unknown. TCR beta CDR3 region amplification was performed from RNA transcripts. A first-round RT-PCR of the TCR CDR3 used the HTBI primer set. TCRdb processed the multiplex PCR reads anew with MiXCR; each CDR3 protein has one entry. The sample has more than 300,000 distinct CDR3 sequences, roughly 15% seen once. This CDR3 has 13 residues. Germline assignment: CDR1 MNHEY and CDR2 SMNVEV (reference sequence). V trimming: 2 bases; J trimming: 5 bases; junction bases outside the gene matches: 1. This entry comes from a study of T cells in Graves' hyperthyroidism and ophthalmopathy. Broader study findings: Ophthalmopathy got predicted by the model a median approximately 6 months before its onset.

This clonotype was obtained from a woman aged 30 to 39 with Graves' hyperthyroidism that later progressed to Graves' ophthalmopathy. Sequencing was done on a sample of blood. The chain carries TRBV27 and TRBJ1-1; 8 bases map to TRBD1. The CDR3 bases are TGTGCCAGCAGTTTACAGGGGGCAACTGAAGCTTTCTTT. Its protein product is CASSLQGATEAFF.